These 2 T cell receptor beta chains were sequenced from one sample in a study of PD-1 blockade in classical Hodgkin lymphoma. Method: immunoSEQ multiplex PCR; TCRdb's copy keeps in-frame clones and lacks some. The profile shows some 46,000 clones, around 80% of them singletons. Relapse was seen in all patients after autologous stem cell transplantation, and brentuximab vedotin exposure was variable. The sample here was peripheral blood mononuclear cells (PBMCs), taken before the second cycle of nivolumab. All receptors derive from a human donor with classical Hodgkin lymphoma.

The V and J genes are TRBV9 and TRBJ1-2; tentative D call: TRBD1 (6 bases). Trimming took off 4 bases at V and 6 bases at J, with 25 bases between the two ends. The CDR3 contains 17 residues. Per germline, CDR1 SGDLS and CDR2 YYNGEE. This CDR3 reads CASSPNLRGGHKDGYTF. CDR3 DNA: TGTGCCAGCAGCCCGAATCTCAGAGGGGGTCACAAGGATGGCTACACCTTC.

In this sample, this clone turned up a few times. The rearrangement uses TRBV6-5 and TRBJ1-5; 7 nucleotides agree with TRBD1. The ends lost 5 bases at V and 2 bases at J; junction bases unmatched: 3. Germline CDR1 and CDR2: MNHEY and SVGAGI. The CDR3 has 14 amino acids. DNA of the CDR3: TGTGCCAGCAGTAGACAGGGAGGCAATCAGCCCCAGCATTTT. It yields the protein CASSRQGGNQPQHF.